A single sample gave rise to the 29 T cell receptor beta chains below, sequenced in a study of blood T cell repertoires in COVID-19. TCRdb's table, derived via immunoSEQ multiplex PCR, lists solely in-frame clones and lacks some. The sample includes about 320,000 clones, about 86% of them seen just once. Sequenced input: peripheral blood. These receptors were taken from a woman aged 50 to 65 with acute or convalescent COVID-19.

About this clone itself: The same CDR3 arises from other DNA sequences in this sample as well. The V and J genes are TRBV7-2 and TRBJ2-7; 12 bases are a match to TRBD2. Trimming removed 1 base from V and 2 bases from J; junction bases left unmatched: 0. This CDR3 is built from 15 residues. Germline CDR1 is SGHTA and CDR2 is FQGNSA. The CDR3 DNA sequence: TGTGCCAGCAGCTTAGGACTAGCGGGGGCCTACGAGCAGTACTTC. It is translated as CASSLGLAGAYEQYF.

V gene TRBV5-4 combines with J gene TRBJ2-3; the match to TRBD2 covers 15 bases. V was clipped by 3 bases and J by 3 bases; unmatched bases: 2. The CDR3 is 16 residues long. The germline V gene has CDR1 SGHNT and CDR2 YYREEE (reference sequence). CDR3 amino acids: CASSWTSGGVTDTQYF. The CDR3 bases are TGTGCCAGCAGCTGGACTAGCGGGGGGGTAACAGATACGCAGTATTTT. Full variable domain (outside the CDR3, taken from reference TRBV5-4 and TRBJ2-3): ETGVTQSPTHLIKTRGQQVTLRCSSQSGHNTVSWYQQALGQGPQFIFQYYREEENGRGNFPPRFSGLQFPNYSSELNVNALELDDSALYLCASSWTSGGVTDTQYFGPGTRLTVL.

V usage is TRBV19 and J usage is TRBJ1-2, with D maybe TRBD1 (6 bases). CDR3 length: 14 amino acids. The germline V gene encodes CDR1 LNHDA and CDR2 SQIVND (reference sequence). With 5 bases removed from V and 4 bases from J, the gap between germline ends came to 14 bases. CDR3 region: CASSWSGGAYGYTF. The DNA of the CDR3 is TGTGCCAGTAGTTGGTCGGGGGGGGCCTATGGCTACACCTTC.

The chain carries TRBV7-2 and TRBJ2-7; TRBD2 might be the D (5 bases). CDR1 is SGHTA, CDR2 FQGNSA, per germline. The ends were cut back, 5 bases at V and 0 bases at J, with 14 bases in the middle. The CDR3 runs 15 residues. CDR3 protein: CASSPSGSSSYEQYF. For the CDR3, the DNA is TGTGCCAGCAGCCCGTCGGGGTCTTCCTCCTACGAGCAGTACTTC.

The V and J genes are TRBV7-2 and TRBJ2-2; D not certain. Trimming pared 4 bases from V and 5 bases from J, leaving 11 bases between. This CDR3 comprises 14 residues. In germline, CDR1 is SGHTA, CDR2 FQGNSA. The CDR3 loop reads CASSSKALTGELFF. The CDR3 DNA reads TGTGCCAGCAGCTCCAAAGCCCTGACCGGGGAGCTGTTTTTT. Drawing the rest from reference TRBV7-2 and TRBJ2-2, the complete variable domain is GAGVSQSPSNKVTEKGKDVELRCDPISGHTALYWYRQSLGQGLEFLIYFQGNSAPDKSGLPSDRFSAERTGGSVSTLTIQRTQQEDSAVYLCASSSKALTGELFFGEGSRLTVL.

The chain is built from TRBV7-9 and TRBJ2-7; 7 positions match TRBD2. Per germline, CDR1 SEHNR and CDR2 FQNEAQ (reference sequence). Losses at the gene ends were 1 base for V and 2 bases for J; bases not matched to a gene: 5. The CDR3 is 15 amino acids. CDR3 loop: CASSLGGGSAYEQYV. The CDR3, as DNA: TGTGCCAGCAGCTTAGGCGGGGGATCCGCCTACGAGCAGTACGTC.

This chain connects TRBV3-1 (or the pseudogene TRBV3-2) to TRBJ2-3, with D tentatively TRBD2 (6 bases). Deletions cut 1 base from V and 4 bases from J, with 15 bases between. The CDR3 is made up of 16 amino acids. Germline CDR1 reads LGHDT; CDR2 reads YNNKEL (reference sequence). CDR3 coding DNA: TGTGCCAGCAGCCAAGGACTAGTCGGGCCCGCAGATACGCAGTATTTT. This gives the protein CASSQGLVGPADTQYF.

The chain employs TRBV29-1 and TRBJ2-1, with 7 bases aligning to TRBD1. Losses at the gene ends were 2 bases for V and 6 bases for J; bases not matched to a gene: 7. The length of the CDR3 is 14 residues. Germline V gene data show CDR1 as SQVTM and CDR2 as ANQGSEA. This chain's CDR3 is CSVERGGQGNEQFF. The DNA for the CDR3 is TGCAGCGTTGAACGAGGGGGCCAAGGCAATGAGCAGTTCTTC.

J is TRBJ2-7 and V is TRBV5-1, with TRBD1 identical over 9 bases. Unmatched junction bases numbered 9, after V lost 9 bases and J lost 2 bases. The germline gives CDR1 SGHRS, CDR2 YFSETQ. The CDR3 contains 14 residues. The CDR3 reads CATTRGTGTYEQYF. DNA for the CDR3: TGCGCCACCACAAGAGGGACAGGGACCTACGAGCAGTACTTC.

This clone was observed a single time. This chain connects TRBV30 to TRBJ1-3; D is unclear. The CDR3 is 16 residues long. V gave up 0 bases and J gave up 0 bases, with 12 bases separating them. Germline values: CDR1 GTSNPN, CDR2 SVGIG (reference sequence). CDR3 residues: CAWSVWQATSGNTIYF. The CDR3 DNA is TGTGCCTGGAGTGTGTGGCAGGCAACCTCTGGAAACACCATATATTTT.

This clone was counted between two and nine times. The genes are TRBV6-5 and TRBJ1-1; 7 nucleotides align to TRBD1. Germline V gene lookup returns CDR1 MNHEY and CDR2 SVGAGI. CDR3 length: 14 amino acids. V trimming: 6 bases; J trimming: 3 bases; junction bases outside the gene matches: 7. In DNA form, the CDR3 reads TGTGCCAGCAGGGAGACAGGGTTAGACACTGAAGCTTTCTTT. Translating it yields CASRETGLDTEAFF.

V is TRBV7-2 and J is TRBJ2-5, with D possibly matching TRBD2 (7 bases). Germline V lookup: CDR1 SGHTA, CDR2 FQGNSA. With 7 bases removed from V and 4 bases from J, the gap between germline ends came to 22 bases. The CDR3 extends over 16 amino acids. CDR3 protein: CASIEFSLGGGETQYF. The CDR3 DNA reads as TGTGCCAGCATCGAATTTTCTCTAGGGGGGGGAGAGACCCAGTACTTC.

This rearrangement joins TRBV5-4 to TRBJ2-7, with 7 bases fitting TRBD2. Germline trimming cut 2 bases from V and 0 bases from J; bases unmatched to any gene: 5. The CDR3 consists of 15 residues. CDR1 and CDR2 from the germline V gene are SGHNT and YYREEE (reference sequence). CDR3 DNA: TGTGCCAGCAGCTTCGTCGGGGGGAGCTCCTACGAGCAGTACTTC. This encodes CASSFVGGSSYEQYF.

This clone was recorded once. This rearrangement joins TRBV2 to TRBJ1-4; D call uncertain. V shed 7 bases and J shed 1 base, with 13 bases lying between them. The CDR3 runs 15 residues. The V gene's germline CDR1 is SNHLY and CDR2 FYNNEI. The CDR3 DNA reads TGTGCCAGCAATGGATTAGGAGGAACTAATGAAAAACTGTTTTTT. Protein: CASNGLGGTNEKLFF.

The V gene is TRBV7-2, the J gene TRBJ1-2; D is undetermined. The V gene's germline CDR1 is SGHTA and CDR2 FQGNSA. Trimming took off 5 bases at V and 8 bases at J, with 21 bases between the two ends. The CDR3 loop spans 15 amino acids. CDR3 residues: CASSPSSGLEGGYTF. The CDR3 bases are TGTGCCAGCAGCCCTTCCTCCGGTCTGGAGGGCGGCTACACCTTC.

The CDR3 region has the DNA TGTGCCACCAGCAGTCCTAGGAGCGGGGGGGTACGGGAGCTGTTTTTT. Translating gives CATSSPRSGGVRELFF. The chain joins TRBV15 to TRBJ2-2, with TRBD2 matching 10 bases. Germline V gene data show CDR1 as LNHNV and CDR2 as YYDKDF (reference sequence). This CDR3 region has 16 residues. The ends lost 3 bases at V and 9 bases at J; junction bases unmatched: 10.

The chain combines TRBV6-5 with TRBJ1-5; D perhaps matches TRBD1 (5 bases). The CDR3 sequence is 14 residues long. V was clipped by 5 bases and J by 10 bases, with 18 bases between them. CDR1 MNHEY and CDR2 SVGAGI come from the germline V gene. The CDR3 protein is CASSSDPSTEPQHF. CDR3 coding DNA: TGTGCCAGCAGTAGTGACCCGTCGACAGAACCCCAGCATTTT.

This CDR3 is CASSPEITNEKLFF. Written as DNA, the CDR3 is TGTGCCAGCTCTCCAGAAATAACTAATGAAAAACTGTTTTTT. The V call is TRBV6-5, the J call TRBJ1-4; D remains ambiguous. This CDR3 spans 14 amino acids. The V and J ends lost 8 bases and 1 base respectively, with 11 bases between them. CDR1 is MNHEY, CDR2 SVGAGI, per germline.

The chain has TRBV19 and TRBJ1-5; 11 bases line up with TRBD1. The CDR3 is 19 amino acids. From germline, CDR1 is LNHDA and CDR2 SQIVND (reference sequence). Trimming at V came to 4 bases and at J to 0 bases, leaving 11 bases not matched to a gene. The CDR3 loop reads CASSTRTGGAPFSNQPQHF. The DNA for the CDR3 is TGTGCCAGTAGTACCCGGACAGGGGGCGCCCCCTTTAGCAATCAGCCCCAGCATTTT.

This clone was seen just once. The chain carries TRBV18 and TRBJ1-1; TRBD1 might be the D (6 bases). The CDR3 loop spans 15 amino acids. Germline assignment: CDR1 KGHSH and CDR2 LQKENI. Trimming left V 3 bases short and J 4 bases short, with 15 bases between. The CDR3 sequence is CASSPQTGPGTEAFF. The CDR3 region has the DNA TGTGCCAGCTCACCCCAAACAGGGCCGGGCACTGAAGCTTTCTTT.

The V call is TRBV3-1 (or the pseudogene TRBV3-2), the J call TRBJ2-2, with 9 bases matching TRBD2. J lost 4 bases, V lost 6 bases, and 3 bases had no gene match. The length of the CDR3 is 14 residues. Germline V gene sequence: CDR1 LGHDT, CDR2 YNNKEL (reference sequence). This CDR3 reads CASRRGGPTGELFF. In DNA, the CDR3 is TGTGCCAGCAGGCGGGGGGGCCCCACCGGGGAGCTGTTTTTT.

CDR3 amino acids: CASSVQGTPNEKLFF. CDR3 nucleotide sequence: TGTGCCAGCAGCGTCCAGGGAACTCCAAATGAAAAACTGTTTTTT. V usage is TRBV9 and J usage is TRBJ1-4; tentatively, D is TRBD1 (5 bases). CDR1 SGDLS and CDR2 YYNGEE come from the germline V gene. The CDR3 is 15 amino acids. Trimming removed 2 bases at V and 5 bases at J, with 13 bases between.

The genes are TRBV20-1 and TRBJ2-7; the D is unclear. This CDR3 is built from 11 residues. Trimming took 5 bases from V and 5 from J, leaving 10 bases between them. Germline CDR1 and CDR2: DFQATT and SNEGSKA (reference sequence). DNA of the CDR3: TGCAGTGCTGAAAACAGTCACGAGCAGTACTTC. It encodes CSAENSHEQYF.

In this sample, this clone turned up a few times. The rearrangement joins TRBV21-1 to TRBJ1-4. TRBV21-1 corresponds to a pseudogene. The length of the CDR3 is 10 residues. CDR3 in DNA: TGTGCCATGGTCGGTGAAAAACTGTTTTTT. Its protein product is CAMVGEKLFF.

The gene calls are TRBV5-4 and TRBJ1-6, with 7 nucleotides matching TRBD1. After removal of 4 bases from V and 5 bases from J, the junction contained 6 bases not matched to a gene. The CDR3 sequence is 15 residues long. Germline lookup yields CDR1 SGHNT and CDR2 YYREEE (reference sequence). CDR3 in DNA: TGTGCCAGCAGCCCCATTGACAGGGATAATTCACCCCTCCACTTT. Its translation is CASSPIDRDNSPLHF.

As to this clone: Other DNA sequences in this specimen translate into the identical CDR3. CDR3 region: CASSPAGTSYEQYF. The CDR3 bases are TGTGCCAGCAGCCCCGCCGGGACTAGCTACGAGCAGTACTTC. This chain connects TRBV7-2 to TRBJ2-7, with 8 bases aligning to TRBD2. J gave up 3 bases and V 5 bases, and 6 bases lay outside the gene matches. Germline V gene sequence: CDR1 SGHTA, CDR2 FQGNSA. The CDR3 consists of 14 residues.

The genes are TRBV6-5 and TRBJ1-3, with D perhaps TRBD1 (5 bases). Trimming stripped 7 bases from V and 0 bases from J, with 10 bases between. The germline gives CDR1 MNHEY, CDR2 SVGAGI. CDR3 length: 14 residues. The CDR3 DNA sequence: TGTGCCAGCAAGGGACTGAACTCTGGAAACACCATATATTTT. This codes for CASKGLNSGNTIYF.

The gene calls are TRBV18 and TRBJ1-2, with 11 bases that match TRBD1. With 3 bases clipped from V and 7 bases from J, the junction kept 7 bases outside the gene matches. Germline assignment: CDR1 KGHSH and CDR2 LQKENI. This CDR3 has 15 amino acids. CDR3 region: CASSPTGQGDGGYTF. The CDR3 region has the DNA TGTGCCAGCTCACCGACGGGACAGGGGGATGGTGGCTACACCTTC.

This chain links TRBV11-2 with TRBJ2-7; 8 nucleotides match TRBD1. The CDR3 sequence is 15 residues long. Looked up from germline, CDR1 is SGHAT and CDR2 is FQNNGV. The V gene end was trimmed by 1 base and the J gene end by 1 base; junction bases not matched to a gene: 3. The CDR3: CASSLGQGASYEQYF. The CDR3 DNA is TGTGCCAGCAGCTTAGGGCAGGGGGCTTCCTACGAGCAGTACTTC.